This T cell receptor (beta chain) stems from a study of cytomegalovirus exposure and HLA in healthy donors. The PCR employed 60 Vbeta primers together with 13 Jbeta primers. The protocol was immunoSEQ multiplex PCR, while the TCRdb copy is restricted to in-frame clones and leaves out a portion. The repertoire holds some 130,000 clones, with about 79% as singletons. Study conclusions and caveats: Among TCR beta chains, those listed as cytomegalovirus-associated numbered around 180. Using the classifier, cytomegalovirus status was reportedly diagnosed with high specificity and sensitivity.

As regards this clone: The antigen remains unidentified.

The sample was PBMCs. This clonotype was obtained from a man aged 18 to 29 in good health and CMV-seronegative.

The CDR3 nucleotides read TGTGCCAGTAGTATGACAGGAGCTAACACTGAAGCTTTCTTT. Translated: CASSMTGANTEAFF. This chain uses TRBV19 with TRBJ1-1, with D perhaps TRBD1 (6 bases). Looked up from germline, CDR1 is LNHDA and CDR2 is SQIVND (reference sequence). The ends were cut back, 3 bases at V and 2 bases at J, with 10 bases in the middle. The CDR3 has 14 amino acids.